Reported below is one T cell receptor beta chain. Losses at the gene ends were 2 bases for V and 2 bases for J; bases not matched to a gene: 6. The CDR3 length is 18 residues. Germline CDR1 reads SNHLY; CDR2 reads FYNNEI. This sample stems from a study of blood T cell repertoires in COVID-19. Sequencing was performed with immunoSEQ multiplex PCR; in TCRdb, only in-frame clones are kept and a portion is missing. The repertoire consists of about 250,000 clones, with around 90% occurring once and the leading ten covering about 6%. Sequenced: PBMCs or T cells enriched from blood (not recorded which). The receptor was isolated from a woman in her 30s with acute COVID-19. The rearrangement joins TRBV2 to TRBJ1-6; 10 positions agree with TRBD1. The CDR3 loop is CASSELDRGSAYNSPLHF. The CDR3 DNA follows: TGTGCCAGCAGTGAACTGGACAGGGGGTCTGCCTATAATTCACCCCTCCACTTT.